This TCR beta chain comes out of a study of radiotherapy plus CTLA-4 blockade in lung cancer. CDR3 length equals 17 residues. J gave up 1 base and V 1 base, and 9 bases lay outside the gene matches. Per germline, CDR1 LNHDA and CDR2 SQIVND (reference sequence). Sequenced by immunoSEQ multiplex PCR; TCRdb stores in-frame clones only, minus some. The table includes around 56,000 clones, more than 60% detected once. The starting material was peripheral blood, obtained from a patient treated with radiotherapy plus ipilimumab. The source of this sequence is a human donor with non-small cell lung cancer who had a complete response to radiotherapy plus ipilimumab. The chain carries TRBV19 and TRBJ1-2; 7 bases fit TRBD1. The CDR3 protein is CASSIGFFDRDNYGYTF. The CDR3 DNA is TGTGCCAGTAGTATAGGCTTTTTCGACAGGGATAACTATGGCTACACCTTC.